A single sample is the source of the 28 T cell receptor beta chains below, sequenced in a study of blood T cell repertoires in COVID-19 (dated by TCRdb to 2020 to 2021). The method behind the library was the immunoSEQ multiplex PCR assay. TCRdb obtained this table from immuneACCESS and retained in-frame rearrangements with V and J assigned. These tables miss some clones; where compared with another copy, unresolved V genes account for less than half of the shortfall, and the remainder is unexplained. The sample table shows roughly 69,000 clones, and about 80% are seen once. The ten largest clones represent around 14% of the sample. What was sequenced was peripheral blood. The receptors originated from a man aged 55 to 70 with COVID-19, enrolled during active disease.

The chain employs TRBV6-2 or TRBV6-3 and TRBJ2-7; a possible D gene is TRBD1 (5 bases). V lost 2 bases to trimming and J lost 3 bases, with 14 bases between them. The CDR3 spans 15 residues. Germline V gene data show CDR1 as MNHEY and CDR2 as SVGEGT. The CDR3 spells CASSYHSGAHYEQYF. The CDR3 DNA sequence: TGTGCCAGCAGTTACCATTCTGGGGCTCACTACGAGCAGTACTTC.

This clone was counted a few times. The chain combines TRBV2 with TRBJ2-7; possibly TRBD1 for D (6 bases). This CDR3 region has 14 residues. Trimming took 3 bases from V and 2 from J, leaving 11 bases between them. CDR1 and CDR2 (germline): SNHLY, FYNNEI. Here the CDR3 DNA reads TGTGCCAGCAGTGAGGGGACATACACCTACGAGCAGTACTTC. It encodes CASSEGTYTYEQYF. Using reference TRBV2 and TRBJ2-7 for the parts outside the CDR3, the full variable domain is EPEVTQTPSHQVTQMGQEVILRCVPISNHLYFYWYRQILGQKVEFLVSFYNNEISEKSEIFDDQFSVERPDGSNFTLKIRSTKLEDSAMYFCASSEGTYTYEQYFGPGTRLTVT.

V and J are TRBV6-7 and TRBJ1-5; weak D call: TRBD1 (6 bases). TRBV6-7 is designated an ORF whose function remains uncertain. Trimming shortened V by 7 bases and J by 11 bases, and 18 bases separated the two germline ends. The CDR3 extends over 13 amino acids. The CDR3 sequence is CASTGAKQSAQHF. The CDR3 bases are TGTGCCAGCACAGGGGCTAAGCAATCAGCCCAGCATTTT.

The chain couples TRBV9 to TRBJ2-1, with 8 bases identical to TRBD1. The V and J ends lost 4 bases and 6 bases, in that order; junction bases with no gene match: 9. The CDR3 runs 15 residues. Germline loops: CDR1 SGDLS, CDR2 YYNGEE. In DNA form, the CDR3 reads TGTGCCAGCAGCTTATCCGGACAGGGAAGCAATGAGCAGTTCTTC. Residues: CASSLSGQGSNEQFF. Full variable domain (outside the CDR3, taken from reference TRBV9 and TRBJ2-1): DSGVTQTPKHLITATGQRVTLRCSPRSGDLSVYWYQQSLDQGLQFLIQYYNGEERAKGNILERFSAQQFPDLHSELNLSSLELGDSALYFCASSLSGQGSNEQFFGPGTRLTVL.

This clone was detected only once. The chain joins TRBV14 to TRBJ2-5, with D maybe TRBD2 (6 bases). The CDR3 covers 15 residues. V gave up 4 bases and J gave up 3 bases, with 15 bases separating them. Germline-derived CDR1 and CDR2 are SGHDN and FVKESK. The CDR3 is CASSLGLGTEETQYF. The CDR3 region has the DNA TGTGCCAGCAGCCTCGGCCTCGGGACTGAAGAGACCCAGTACTTC.

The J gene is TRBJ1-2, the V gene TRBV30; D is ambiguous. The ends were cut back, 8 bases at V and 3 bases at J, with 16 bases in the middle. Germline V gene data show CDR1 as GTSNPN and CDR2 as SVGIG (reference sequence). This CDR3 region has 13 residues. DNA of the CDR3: TGTGCCGGGTTCTCTAGGAAAGACTATGGCTACACCTTC. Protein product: CAGFSRKDYGYTF.

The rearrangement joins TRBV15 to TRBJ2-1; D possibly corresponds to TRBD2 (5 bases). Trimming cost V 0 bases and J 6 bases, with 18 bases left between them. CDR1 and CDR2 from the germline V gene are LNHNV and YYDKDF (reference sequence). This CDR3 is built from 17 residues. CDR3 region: CATSRDRPLLVGNEQFF. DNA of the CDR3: TGTGCCACCAGCAGAGATCGCCCCTTACTAGTAGGCAATGAGCAGTTCTTC.

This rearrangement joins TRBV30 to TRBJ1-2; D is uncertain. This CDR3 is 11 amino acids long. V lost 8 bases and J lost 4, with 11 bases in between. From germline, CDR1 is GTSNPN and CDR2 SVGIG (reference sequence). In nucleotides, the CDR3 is TGTGCCCTCGGGATGGCCTATGGCTACACCTTC. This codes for CALGMAYGYTF.

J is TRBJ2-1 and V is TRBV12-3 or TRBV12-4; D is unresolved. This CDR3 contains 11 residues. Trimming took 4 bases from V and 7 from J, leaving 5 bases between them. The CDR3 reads CASSSGNEQFF. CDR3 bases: TGTGCCAGCAGTTCCGGGAATGAGCAGTTCTTC.

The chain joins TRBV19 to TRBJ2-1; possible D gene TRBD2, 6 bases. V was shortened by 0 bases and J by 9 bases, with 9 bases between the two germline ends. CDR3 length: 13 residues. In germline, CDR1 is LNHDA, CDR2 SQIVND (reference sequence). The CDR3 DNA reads TGTGCCAGTAGTATAGATCGGGGGATTGAGCAGTTCTTC. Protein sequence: CASSIDRGIEQFF.

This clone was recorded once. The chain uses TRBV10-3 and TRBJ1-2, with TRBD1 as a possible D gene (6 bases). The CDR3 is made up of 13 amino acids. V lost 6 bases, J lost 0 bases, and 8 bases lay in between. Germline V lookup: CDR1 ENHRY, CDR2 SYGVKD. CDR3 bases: TGTGCCATCAGGGGGGCACCTAACTATGGCTACACCTTC. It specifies CAIRGAPNYGYTF.

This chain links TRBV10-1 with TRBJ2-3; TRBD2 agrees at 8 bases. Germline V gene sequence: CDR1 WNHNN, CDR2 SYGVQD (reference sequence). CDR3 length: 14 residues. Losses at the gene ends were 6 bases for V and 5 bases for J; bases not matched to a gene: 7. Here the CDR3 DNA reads TGCGCCAGCAGCGCGGAGCGGGGGCGAGATACGCAGTATTTT. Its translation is CASSAERGRDTQYF.

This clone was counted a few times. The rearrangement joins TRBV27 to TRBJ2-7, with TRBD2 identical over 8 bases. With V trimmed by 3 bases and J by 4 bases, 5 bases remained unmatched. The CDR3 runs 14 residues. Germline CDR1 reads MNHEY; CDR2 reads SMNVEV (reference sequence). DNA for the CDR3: TGTGCCAGCAGTTTCGGGAGGGCCGGTTACGAGCAGTACTTC. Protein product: CASSFGRAGYEQYF.

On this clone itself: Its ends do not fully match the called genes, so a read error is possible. As DNA, the CDR3 is TGTGCCAGCAGCGACAGGGTCGAGGAGTACTTC. It is translated as CASSDRVEEYF. The chain uses TRBV11-3 and TRBJ2-7; 7 bases are shared with TRBD1. The CDR3 is made up of 11 amino acids. CDR1 is SGHNT, CDR2 YENEEA, per germline. The full variable domain, rest sourced from reference TRBV11-3 and TRBJ2-7, is EAGVVQSPRYKIIEKKQPVAFWCNPISGHNTLYWYLQNLGQGPELLIRYENEEAVDDSQLPKDRFSAERLKGVDSTLKIQPAELGDSAVYLCASSDRVEEYFGPGTRLTVT.

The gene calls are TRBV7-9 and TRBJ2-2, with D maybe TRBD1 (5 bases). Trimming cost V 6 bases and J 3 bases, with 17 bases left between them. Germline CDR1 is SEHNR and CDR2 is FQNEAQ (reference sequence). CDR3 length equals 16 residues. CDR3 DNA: TGTGCCAGCAGGGGGCCCCGGGCTGGCTACACCGGGGAGCTGTTTTTT. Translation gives CASRGPRAGYTGELFF.

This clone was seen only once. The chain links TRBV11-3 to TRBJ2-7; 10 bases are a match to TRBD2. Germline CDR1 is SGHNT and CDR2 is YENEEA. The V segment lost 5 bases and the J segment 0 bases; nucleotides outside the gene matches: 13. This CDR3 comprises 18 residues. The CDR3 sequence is CASSPWGLAGALSYEQYF. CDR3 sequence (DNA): TGTGCCAGCAGCCCCTGGGGTCTAGCGGGAGCTCTCTCCTACGAGCAGTACTTC.

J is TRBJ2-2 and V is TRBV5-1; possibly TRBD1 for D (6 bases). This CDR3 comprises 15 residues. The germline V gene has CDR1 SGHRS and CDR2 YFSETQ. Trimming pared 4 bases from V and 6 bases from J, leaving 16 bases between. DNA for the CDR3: TGCGCCAGCAGCACACTACAGGGTTCTCCCGGGGAGCTGTTTTTT. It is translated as CASSTLQGSPGELFF.

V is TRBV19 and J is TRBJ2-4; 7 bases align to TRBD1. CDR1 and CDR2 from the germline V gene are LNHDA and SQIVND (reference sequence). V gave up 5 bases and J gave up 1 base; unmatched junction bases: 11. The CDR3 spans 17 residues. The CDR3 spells CASSPPRQGVAKNIQYF. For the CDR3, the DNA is TGTGCCAGTAGTCCCCCGCGACAGGGAGTCGCCAAAAACATTCAGTACTTC.

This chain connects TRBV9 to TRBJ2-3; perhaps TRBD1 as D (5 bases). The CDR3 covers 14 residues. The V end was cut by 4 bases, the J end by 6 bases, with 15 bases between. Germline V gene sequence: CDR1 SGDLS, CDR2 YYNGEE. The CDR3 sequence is CASSRLGRSDTQYF. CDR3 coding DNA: TGTGCCAGCAGCCGTTTGGGGCGCTCGGATACGCAGTATTTT.

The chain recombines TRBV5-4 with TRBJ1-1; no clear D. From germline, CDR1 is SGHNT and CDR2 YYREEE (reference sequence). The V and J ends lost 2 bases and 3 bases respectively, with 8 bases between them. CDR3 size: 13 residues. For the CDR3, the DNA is TGTGCCAGCAGCTTAAGAGCGGACACTGAAGCTTTCTTT. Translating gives CASSLRADTEAFF.

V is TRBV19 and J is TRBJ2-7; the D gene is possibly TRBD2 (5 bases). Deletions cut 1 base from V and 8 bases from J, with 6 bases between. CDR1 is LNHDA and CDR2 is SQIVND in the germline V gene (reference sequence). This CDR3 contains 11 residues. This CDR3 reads CASSIAGKQYF. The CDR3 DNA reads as TGTGCCAGTAGTATAGCCGGGAAGCAGTACTTC.

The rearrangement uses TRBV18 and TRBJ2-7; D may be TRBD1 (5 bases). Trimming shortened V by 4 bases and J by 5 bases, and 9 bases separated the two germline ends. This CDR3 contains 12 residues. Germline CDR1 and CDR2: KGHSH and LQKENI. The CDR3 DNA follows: TGTGCCAGCTCACTTAGCAGGGACGAGCAGTACTTC. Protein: CASSLSRDEQYF. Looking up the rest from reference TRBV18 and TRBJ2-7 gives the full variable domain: NAGVMQNPRHLVRRRGQEARLRCSPMKGHSHVYWYRQLPEEGLKFMVYLQKENIIDESGMPKERFSAEFPKEGPSILRIQQVVRGDSAAYFCASSLSRDEQYFGPGTRLTVT.

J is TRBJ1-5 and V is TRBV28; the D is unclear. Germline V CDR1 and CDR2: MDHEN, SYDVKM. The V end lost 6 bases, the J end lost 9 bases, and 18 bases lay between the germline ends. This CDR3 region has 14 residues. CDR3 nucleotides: TGTGCCAGCAGGGCAGGAGGAAGGGTGGGGCCCCAGCATTTT. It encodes CASRAGGRVGPQHF.

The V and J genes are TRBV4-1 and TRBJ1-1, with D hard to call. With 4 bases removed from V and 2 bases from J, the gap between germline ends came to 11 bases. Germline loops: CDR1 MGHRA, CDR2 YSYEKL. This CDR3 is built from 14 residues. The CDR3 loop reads CASSLQTINTEAFF. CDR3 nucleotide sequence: TGCGCCAGCAGCCTTCAGACAATCAACACTGAAGCTTTCTTT.

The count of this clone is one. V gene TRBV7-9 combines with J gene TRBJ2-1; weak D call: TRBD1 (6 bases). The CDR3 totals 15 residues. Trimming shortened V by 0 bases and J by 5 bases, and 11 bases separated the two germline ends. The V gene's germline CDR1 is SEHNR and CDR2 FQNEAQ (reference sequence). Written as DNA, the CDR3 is TGTGCCAGCAGCTTAGCCAGGGGACATCACAATGAGCAGTTCTTC. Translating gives CASSLARGHHNEQFF.

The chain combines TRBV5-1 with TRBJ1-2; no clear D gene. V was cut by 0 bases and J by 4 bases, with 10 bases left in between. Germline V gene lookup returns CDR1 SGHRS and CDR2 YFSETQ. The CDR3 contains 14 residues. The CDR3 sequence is CASSLARGTYGYTF. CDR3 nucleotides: TGCGCCAGCAGCTTGGCCCGGGGAACCTATGGCTACACCTTC.

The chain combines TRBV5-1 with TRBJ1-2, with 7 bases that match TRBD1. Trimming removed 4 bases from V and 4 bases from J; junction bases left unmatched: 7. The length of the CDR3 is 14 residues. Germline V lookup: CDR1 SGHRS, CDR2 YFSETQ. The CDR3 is CASSTYRGIYGYTF. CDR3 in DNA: TGCGCCAGCAGCACGTACAGGGGTATCTATGGCTACACCTTC.

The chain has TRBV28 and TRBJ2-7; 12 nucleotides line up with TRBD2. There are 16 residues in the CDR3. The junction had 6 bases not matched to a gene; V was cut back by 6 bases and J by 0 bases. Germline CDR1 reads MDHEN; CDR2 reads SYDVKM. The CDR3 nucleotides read TGTGCCAGCAGACTAGCGGGGGGCGCAAGCTCCTACGAGCAGTACTTC. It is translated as CASRLAGGASSYEQYF. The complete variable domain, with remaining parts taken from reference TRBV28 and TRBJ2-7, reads DVKVTQSSRYLVKRTGEKVFLECVQDMDHENMFWYRQDPGLGLRLIYFSYDVKMKEKGDIPEGYSVSREKKERFSLILESASTNQTSMYLCASRLAGGASSYEQYFGPGTRLTVT.